This TCR beta chain was recovered during a study of PD-L1 blockade in urothelial cancer. Sample time point: peripheral blood 6 weeks after treatment start. J gave up 0 bases and V 3 bases, and 5 bases lay outside the gene matches. There are 16 residues in the CDR3. Germline CDR1 reads WSHSY; CDR2 reads SAAADI. Clones were sequenced by immunoSEQ multiplex PCR, and TCRdb holds only the in-frame ones, with some missing. The data contain over 40,000 clones, roughly 85% of them seen just once; the ten biggest clones take up roughly 2.7%. The rearrangement joins TRBV10-2 to TRBJ2-1; 7 bases are shared with TRBD2. The clonotype comes from a man aged 70 or older with urothelial cancer. The specimen comprised PBMCs, sampled around atezolizumab (anti-PD-L1) treatment. The CDR3 bases are TGCGCCAGCAGTGATGGCGCTAGCGGCTCCTACAATGAGCAGTTCTTC. This encodes CASSDGASGSYNEQFF.